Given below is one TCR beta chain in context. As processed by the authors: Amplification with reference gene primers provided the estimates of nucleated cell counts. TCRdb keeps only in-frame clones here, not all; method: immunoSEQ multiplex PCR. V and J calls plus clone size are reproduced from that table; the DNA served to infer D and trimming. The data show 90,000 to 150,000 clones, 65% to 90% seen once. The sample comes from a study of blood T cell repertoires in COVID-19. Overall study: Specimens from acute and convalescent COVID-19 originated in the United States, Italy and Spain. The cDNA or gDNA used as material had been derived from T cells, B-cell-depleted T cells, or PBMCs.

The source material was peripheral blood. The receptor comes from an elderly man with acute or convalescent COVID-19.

For the CDR3, the DNA is TGCAGCGTTGAAGATCCGGGAGCTACTGGTCGGGAGTACTTC. As protein: CSVEDPGATGREYF. The rearrangement links TRBV29-1 to TRBJ2-7, with D perhaps TRBD2 (6 bases). The CDR3 spans 14 residues. Trimming removed 0 bases from V and 11 bases from J, with 20 bases in between. The germline CDR1 and CDR2 sequences are SQVTM and ANQGSEA.